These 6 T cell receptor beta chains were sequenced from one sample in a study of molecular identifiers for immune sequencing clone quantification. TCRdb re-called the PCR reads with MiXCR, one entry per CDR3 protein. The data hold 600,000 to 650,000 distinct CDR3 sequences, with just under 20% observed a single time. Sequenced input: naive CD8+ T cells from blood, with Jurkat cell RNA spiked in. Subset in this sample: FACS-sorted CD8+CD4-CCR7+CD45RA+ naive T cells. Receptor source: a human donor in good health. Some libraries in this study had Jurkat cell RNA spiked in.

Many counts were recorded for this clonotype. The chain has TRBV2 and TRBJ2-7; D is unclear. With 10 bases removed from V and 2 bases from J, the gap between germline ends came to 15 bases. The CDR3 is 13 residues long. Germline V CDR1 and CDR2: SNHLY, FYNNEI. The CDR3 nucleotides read TGTGCCAACCTATCCCCGGAGACCTACGAGCAGTACTTC. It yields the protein CANLSPETYEQYF.

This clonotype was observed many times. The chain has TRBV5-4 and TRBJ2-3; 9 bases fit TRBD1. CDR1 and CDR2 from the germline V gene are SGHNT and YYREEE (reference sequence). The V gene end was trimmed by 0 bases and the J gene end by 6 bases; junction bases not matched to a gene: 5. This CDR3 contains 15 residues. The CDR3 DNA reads TGTGCCAGCAGCTTGGTGTGGACAGGGGAGGATACGCAGTATTTT. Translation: CASSLVWTGEDTQYF.

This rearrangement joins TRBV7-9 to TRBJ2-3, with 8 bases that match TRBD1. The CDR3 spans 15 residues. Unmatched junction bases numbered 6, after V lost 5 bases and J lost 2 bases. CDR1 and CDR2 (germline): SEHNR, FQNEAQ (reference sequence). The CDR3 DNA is TGTGCCAGCAGCCAAGGACAGGGAATCACAGATACGCAGTATTTT. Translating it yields CASSQGQGITDTQYF.

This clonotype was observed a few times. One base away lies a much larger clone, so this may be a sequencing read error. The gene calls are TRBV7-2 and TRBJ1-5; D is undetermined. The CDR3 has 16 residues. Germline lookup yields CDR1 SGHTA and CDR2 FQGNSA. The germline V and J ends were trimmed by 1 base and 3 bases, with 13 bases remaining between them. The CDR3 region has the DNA TGTGCCAGCAGCTTAGGTAATGAGCAGTACAATCAGCCCCAGCATTTT. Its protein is CASSLGNEQYNQPQHF.

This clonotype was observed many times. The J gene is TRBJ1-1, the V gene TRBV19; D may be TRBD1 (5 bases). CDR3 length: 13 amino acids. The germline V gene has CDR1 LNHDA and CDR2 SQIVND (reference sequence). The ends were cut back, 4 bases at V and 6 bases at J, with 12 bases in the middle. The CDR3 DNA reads TGTGCCAGTAGTACCGGGGGATGGTCTGAAGCTTTCTTT. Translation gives CASSTGGWSEAFF.

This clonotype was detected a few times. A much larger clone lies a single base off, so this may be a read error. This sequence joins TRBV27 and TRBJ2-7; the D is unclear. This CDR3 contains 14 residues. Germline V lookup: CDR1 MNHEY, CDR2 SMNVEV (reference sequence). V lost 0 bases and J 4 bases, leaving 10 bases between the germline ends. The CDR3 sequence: CASSLSGRRYEQYF. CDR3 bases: TGTGCCAGCAGTTTATCGGGCAGGAGATACGAGCAGTACTTC.